The next 9 T cell receptor beta chains were all read from a single sample in a study of HIV-infected children after antiretroviral therapy interruption. Treatment denoted: PENTA 11 planned treatment interruption arm or continuous ART arm. RNA-based 3' RACE libraries used unique molecular identifiers. In TCRdb, the 3' RACE reads were re-called with MiXCR into one record per CDR3 protein. The sample gives about 46,000 distinct CDR3 sequences, around 4% of which show up once; roughly 0.7% is in the top ten. The sequencing used CD45RA+ CD4+ T cells from PBMCs, pooled from several time points, collected from a donor given antiretroviral therapy, either interrupted or continuous. As to subset: naive CD4+ CD45RA+ CD45RO- T cells. Receptors originate from a pool of human donors with HIV.

This clonotype has a count of ten or more. The rearrangement uses TRBV3-1 and TRBJ1-1, with no clear D. V was cut by 3 bases and J by 4 bases, with 9 bases left in between. From germline, CDR1 is LGHDT and CDR2 YNNKEL (reference sequence). This CDR3 has 13 residues. CDR3 sequence: CASSQGWATEAFF. The CDR3 bases are TGTGCCAGCAGCCAGGGCTGGGCCACTGAAGCTTTCTTT.

In its sample, this clonotype was seen many times. The rearrangement links TRBV11-2 to TRBJ1-2, with 7 bases matching TRBD1. The germline V gene encodes CDR1 SGHAT and CDR2 FQNNGV. The junction had 5 bases not matched to a gene; V was cut back by 5 bases and J by 2 bases. The CDR3 is 14 residues long. CDR3 loop: CASSQIRGNYGYTF. CDR3 DNA sequence: TGTGCCAGCAGCCAAATCAGGGGGAACTATGGCTACACCTTC.

This clonotype was counted only a few times. This rearrangement joins TRBV4-2 to TRBJ2-3; 12 nucleotides align to TRBD2. CDR3 size: 15 residues. The junction had 3 bases not matched to a gene; V was cut back by 4 bases and J by 4 bases. From germline, CDR1 is LGHNA and CDR2 YNFKEQ. In DNA, the CDR3 is TGTGCCAGCAGCCCTAGCGGGGGGGCCTCAGATACGCAGTATTTT. Translating gives CASSPSGGASDTQYF.

This clonotype has a count of ten or more. J is TRBJ1-1 and V is TRBV2; TRBD1 might be the D (6 bases). Germline values: CDR1 SNHLY, CDR2 FYNNEI. CDR3 length: 14 amino acids. Trimming shortened V by 2 bases and J by 5 bases, and 12 bases separated the two germline ends. CDR3: CASSENKGGTEAFF. The CDR3 DNA reads as TGTGCCAGCAGTGAAAACAAAGGGGGGACTGAAGCTTTCTTT. The whole variable domain, filled in from reference TRBV2 and TRBJ1-1, reads EPEVTQTPSHQVTQMGQEVILRCVPISNHLYFYWYRQILGQKVEFLVSFYNNEISEKSEIFDDQFSVERPDGSNFTLKIRSTKLEDSAMYFCASSENKGGTEAFFGQGTRLTVV.

There are many counts of this clonotype. The V and J genes are TRBV3-1 and TRBJ1-5; unclear D gene. The CDR3 sequence is 14 residues long. V lost 1 base, J lost 4 bases, and 8 bases lay in between. The germline V gene encodes CDR1 LGHDT and CDR2 YNNKEL (reference sequence). CDR3 sequence: CASSQGHANQPQHF. CDR3 DNA sequence: TGTGCCAGCAGCCAAGGACACGCAAATCAGCCCCAGCATTTT.

This clonotype was observed at least ten times. This chain connects TRBV6-1 to TRBJ2-3, with 8 bases fitting TRBD2. J lost 0 bases, V lost 6 bases, and 5 bases had no gene match. Germline loops: CDR1 MNHNS, CDR2 SASEGT. The CDR3 consists of 15 residues. The CDR3 DNA is TGTGCCAGCAGGGAACTAGCGGCCAGCACAGATACGCAGTATTTT. This codes for CASRELAASTDTQYF.

At least ten counts were recorded for this clonotype. The J gene is TRBJ2-7, the V gene TRBV2; D gene unclear. The V end lost 6 bases, the J end lost 5 bases, and 5 bases lay between the germline ends. The germline V gene has CDR1 SNHLY and CDR2 FYNNEI. This CDR3 is 10 amino acids long. The CDR3 loop is CASRGNEQYF. The CDR3 DNA follows: TGTGCCAGCAGAGGGAACGAGCAGTACTTC.

There are many counts of this clonotype. The chain is built from TRBV6-6 and TRBJ2-7, with 9 bases aligning to TRBD1. V trimming: 6 bases; J trimming: 4 bases; junction bases outside the gene matches: 7. The CDR3 totals 14 residues. Germline assignment: CDR1 MNHNY and CDR2 SVGAGI (reference sequence). Here the CDR3 reads CASRAGTGLYEQYF. CDR3 in DNA: TGTGCCAGCAGAGCAGGGACAGGGCTTTACGAGCAGTACTTC.

This clonotype was found many times. The chain employs TRBV28 and TRBJ2-5; no reliable D call. Germline CDR1 is MDHEN and CDR2 is SYDVKM. The CDR3 extends over 11 amino acids. With 7 bases removed from V and 3 bases from J, the gap between germline ends came to 6 bases. DNA for the CDR3: TGTGCCAGCACCGAGGAAGAGACCCAGTACTTC. It codes for CASTEEETQYF.